This T cell receptor beta chain was captured in a study of Ad26.COV2.S vaccination and SARS-CoV-2 variants. As to treatment: roughly 19 received Ad26.COV2.S at low or high dose, single or two shots; roughly five received placebo; per-sample allocation not given. Sampling took place 63 days after the first vaccine or placebo injection. Ad26 vector vaccine expressed Wuhan-strain SARS-CoV-2 spike. With 3 bases removed from V and 3 bases from J, the gap between germline ends came to 13 bases. CDR3 length: 15 amino acids. The V gene's germline CDR1 is SGDLS and CDR2 YYNGEE. The table came from immunoSEQ multiplex PCR; TCRdb's copy has only in-frame clones and leaves some out. The table includes 400,000 to 450,000 clones, about 90% detected once.

The receptor's source is a person between 18 and 60 years old who received the Ad26.COV2.S COVID-19 vaccine or a placebo. V gene TRBV9 combines with J gene TRBJ2-1, with a tentative D call TRBD2 (6 bases). The input for sequencing was peripheral blood, taken in a trial of Ad26.COV2.S vaccine versus placebo. The CDR3 protein is CASSAVGGNYNEQFF. The CDR3 DNA sequence: TGTGCCAGCAGCGCAGTTGGCGGGAACTACAATGAGCAGTTCTTC.